The 2 T cell receptor beta chains below all came from one sample that was sequenced in a study of Ad26.COV2.S vaccination and SARS-CoV-2 variants. Libraries were prepared by immunoSEQ multiplex PCR; TCRdb keeps only in-frame clonotypes and omits some of them. The sample lists 300,000 to 400,000 clones, around 88% occurring once. Specified treatment: 19 received Ad26.COV2.S at low or high dose, single or two shots; five or six received placebo; per-sample allocation not given. After the first vaccine or placebo injection, samples were drawn on day 63. The sample here was peripheral blood, taken in a trial of Ad26.COV2.S vaccine versus placebo. The receptors were sampled from a person aged 18-60 years who received the Ad26.COV2.S COVID-19 vaccine or a placebo.

This clone was counted only a few times. The chain joins TRBV18 to TRBJ2-2, with no clear D. The CDR3 sequence is 16 residues long. CDR1 KGHSH and CDR2 LQKENI come from the germline V gene. Trimming removed 3 bases at V and 0 bases at J, with 11 bases between. The CDR3 loop is CASSPPGGSNTGELFF. As DNA, the CDR3 is TGTGCCAGCTCACCTCCGGGCGGTTCGAACACCGGGGAGCTGTTTTTT.

This clone was observed a handful of times. This sequence joins TRBV19 and TRBJ1-5; TRBD1 aligns across 7 bases. This CDR3 comprises 15 residues. V was pared by 4 bases and J by 3 bases, with 6 bases of the junction left unmatched. CDR1 LNHDA and CDR2 SQIVND come from the germline V gene (reference sequence). In DNA form, the CDR3 reads TGTGCCAGTAGTACCCTTGACAGGGTCAATCAGCCCCAGCATTTT. It codes for CASSTLDRVNQPQHF.